The 2 T cell receptor beta chains reported below all come from one sample, sequenced in a study of tumor-infiltrating lymphocytes in oesophageal squamous cell carcinoma. MiXCR, applied by TCRdb to the PCR reads, yields one record per CDR3 protein. The data hold roughly 17,000 distinct CDR3 sequences, with 45% to 55% observed a single time. Sequenced sample: esophageal tumor tissue. The origin of the receptors is a male donor with esophageal squamous cell carcinoma.

The V and J genes are TRBV7-9 and TRBJ1-1, with 7 bases identical to TRBD1. Trimming at V came to 6 bases and at J to 3 bases, leaving 10 bases not matched to a gene. CDR1 and CDR2 (germline): SEHNR, FQNEAQ (reference sequence). The CDR3 consists of 15 residues. The CDR3 coding sequence is TGTGCCAGCAGGCCAAGACAGGGAGGCGACACTGAAGCTTTCTTT. Protein: CASRPRQGGDTEAFF. The whole variable domain, filled in from reference TRBV7-9 and TRBJ1-1, reads DTGVSQNPRHKITKRGQNVTFRCDPISEHNRLYWYRQTLGQGPEFLTYFQNEAQLEKSRLLSDRFSAERPKGSFSTLEIQRTEQGDSAMYLCASRPRQGGDTEAFFGQGTRLTVV.

This chain links TRBV28 with TRBJ1-4; D not certain. V lost 5 bases and J lost 7, with 11 bases in between. The CDR3 runs to 13 residues. Germline CDR1 reads MDHEN; CDR2 reads SYDVKM. The CDR3 DNA reads as TGTGCCAGCAGTCCTCATATGGCTGAAAAACTGTTTTTT. Protein product: CASSPHMAEKLFF.